This TCR beta chain originates from a study of T cell changes during pregnancy in multiple sclerosis. The table came from immunoSEQ multiplex PCR; TCRdb's copy has only in-frame clones and leaves some out. The sample has about 34,000 clones; around nine tenths are singletons. The V gene's germline CDR1 is SGHTA and CDR2 FQGTGA. V shed 6 bases and J 2 bases; nucleotides not matched to a gene: 5. The CDR3 runs 14 residues. The sample was CD8+ T cells from peripheral blood mononuclear cells, taken in the third trimester of pregnancy. V usage is TRBV7-3 and J usage is TRBJ2-7; 9 positions agree with TRBD1. The receptor's source is a female donor with multiple sclerosis, enrolled in a pregnancy study. The CDR3 loop is CASSTGTGPYEQYF. The DNA for the CDR3 is TGTGCCAGCAGTACCGGGACAGGGCCCTACGAGCAGTACTTC.